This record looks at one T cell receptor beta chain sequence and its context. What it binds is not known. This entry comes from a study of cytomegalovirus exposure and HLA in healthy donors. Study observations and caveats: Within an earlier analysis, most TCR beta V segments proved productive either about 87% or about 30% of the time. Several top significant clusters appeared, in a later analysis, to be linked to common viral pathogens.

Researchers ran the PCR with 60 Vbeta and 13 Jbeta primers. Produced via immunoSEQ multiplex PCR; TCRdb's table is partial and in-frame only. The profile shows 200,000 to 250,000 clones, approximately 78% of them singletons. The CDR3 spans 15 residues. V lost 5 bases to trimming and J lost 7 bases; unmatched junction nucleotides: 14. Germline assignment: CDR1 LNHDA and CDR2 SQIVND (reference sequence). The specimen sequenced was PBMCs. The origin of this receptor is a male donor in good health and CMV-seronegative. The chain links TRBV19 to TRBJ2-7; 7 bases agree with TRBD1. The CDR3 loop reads CASSVPGTALLEQYF. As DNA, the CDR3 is TGTGCCAGTAGTGTACCCGGGACAGCCCTATTGGAGCAGTACTTC. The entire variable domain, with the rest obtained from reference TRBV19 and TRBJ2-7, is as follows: DGGITQSPKYLFRKEGQNVTLSCEQNLNHDAMYWYRQDPGQGLRLIYYSQIVNDFQKGDIAEGYSVSREKKESFPLTVTSAQKNPTAFYLCASSVPGTALLEQYFGPGTRLTVT.